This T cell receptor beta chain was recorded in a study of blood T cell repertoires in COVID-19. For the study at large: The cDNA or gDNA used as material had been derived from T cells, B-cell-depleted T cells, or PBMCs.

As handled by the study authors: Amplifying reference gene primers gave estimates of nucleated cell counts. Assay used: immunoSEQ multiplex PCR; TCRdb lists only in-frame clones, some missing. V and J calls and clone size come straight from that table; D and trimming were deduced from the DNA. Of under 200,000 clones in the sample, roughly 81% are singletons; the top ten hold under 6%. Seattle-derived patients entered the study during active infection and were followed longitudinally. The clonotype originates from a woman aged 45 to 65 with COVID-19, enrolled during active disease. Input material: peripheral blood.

The CDR3 DNA reads as TGTGCTAGTGCCCTAGGGGGGGGGATGCGCAATGAGCAGTTCTTC. Amino acid sequence: CASALGGGMRNEQFF. The chain is built from TRBV12-5 and TRBJ2-1; tentatively, D is TRBD2 (7 bases). With 7 bases removed from V and 6 bases from J, the gap between germline ends came to 19 bases. The CDR3 contains 15 residues. The germline gives CDR1 LGHNT, CDR2 FRNRAP. Full variable domain (missing parts from reference TRBV12-5 and TRBJ2-1): DARVTQTPRHKVTEMGQEVTMRCQPILGHNTVFWYRQTMMQGLELLAYFRNRAPLDDSGMPKDRFSAEMPDATLATLKIQPSEPRDSAVYFCASALGGGMRNEQFFGPGTRLTVL.